One and the same sample provided the 23 T cell receptor beta chains below, sequenced in a study of T cells after posttransplantation cyclophosphamide. Cyclophosphamide on days +3 and +4 followed busulfan-fludarabine conditioning and a marrow graft. Some clones are missing from TCRdb's copy, which holds only in-frame ones; the method was immunoSEQ multiplex PCR. Found here are roughly 16,000 clones, no singletons; the ten largest cover about 0.54%. The sequences come from PBMCs, collected after allogeneic stem cell transplant with posttransplant cyclophosphamide. These receptors were obtained from a female patient in her 30s who received an allogeneic stem cell transplant from a related donor, was CMV-positive, and had no GVHD. Part of the T cell pool may stem from the graft donor.

This clone was seen at least ten times. V gene TRBV6-5 combines with J gene TRBJ1-5; no firm D call. The V and J ends lost 5 bases and 6 bases respectively, with 11 bases between them. CDR3 size: 13 residues. Germline V gives CDR1 MNHEY, CDR2 SVGAGI. The CDR3 region is CASSPIGGQPQHF. In DNA form, the CDR3 reads TGTGCCAGCAGTCCTATCGGTGGTCAGCCCCAGCATTTT.

Ten or more counts support this clone. This chain connects TRBV28 to TRBJ2-5, with TRBD2 matching 9 bases. This CDR3 is 16 amino acids long. V trimming: 2 bases; J trimming: 5 bases; junction bases outside the gene matches: 9. CDR1 is MDHEN, CDR2 SYDVKM, per germline. The CDR3 protein is CASSLVAGGPEETQYF. The CDR3 nucleotides are TGTGCCAGCAGTTTAGTTGCGGGAGGGCCGGAGGAGACCCAGTACTTC.

This clone was observed many times. This rearrangement joins TRBV28 to TRBJ2-3; the D gene is possibly TRBD1 (6 bases). The CDR3 consists of 13 residues. Germline values: CDR1 MDHEN, CDR2 SYDVKM. Trimming shortened V by 2 bases and J by 5 bases, and 8 bases separated the two germline ends. The CDR3 here is CASSLPTGDTQYF. For the CDR3, the DNA is TGTGCCAGCAGTTTACCGACAGGAGATACGCAGTATTTT.

There are many counts of this clone. The V call is TRBV30, the J call TRBJ2-7; D is perhaps TRBD1 (8 bases). Germline CDR1 GTSNPN, CDR2 SVGIG (reference sequence). Trimming removed 2 bases from V and 1 base from J, with 15 bases in between. This CDR3 comprises 15 residues. CDR3 residues: CAWSWGGQVSYEQYF. CDR3 nucleotides: TGTGCCTGGAGTTGGGGGGGACAGGTTTCCTACGAGCAGTACTTC. The whole variable domain, filled in from reference TRBV30 and TRBJ2-7, reads SQTIHQWPATLVQPVGSPLSLECTVEGTSNPNLYWYRQAAGRGLQLLFYSVGIGQISSEVPQNLSASRPQDRQFILSSKKLLLSDSGFYLCAWSWGGQVSYEQYFGPGTRLTVT.

This clone was detected many times. This chain links TRBV9 with TRBJ2-5; D is unclear. CDR3 length: 13 amino acids. V gave up 4 bases and J gave up 4 bases, with 11 bases separating them. Looked up from germline, CDR1 is SGDLS and CDR2 is YYNGEE. The chain's CDR3 is CASSPQLVETQYF. The CDR3 DNA reads TGTGCCAGCAGCCCGCAGCTAGTAGAGACCCAGTACTTC.

This clone has at least ten counts. The V call is TRBV11-2, the J call TRBJ2-1; tentative D call: TRBD2 (5 bases). In germline, CDR1 is SGHAT, CDR2 FQNNGV. There are 15 residues in the CDR3. Deletions cut 2 bases from V and 4 bases from J, with 12 bases between. In DNA form, the CDR3 reads TGTGCCAGCAGCTTAAGAGCGGACTCGTACAATGAGCAGTTCTTC. It specifies CASSLRADSYNEQFF.

This clone was counted many times. The rearrangement uses TRBV19 and TRBJ2-5; 10 positions agree with TRBD2. The germline V gene has CDR1 LNHDA and CDR2 SQIVND (reference sequence). The CDR3 has 14 amino acids. Germline trimming cut 6 bases from V and 5 bases from J; bases unmatched to any gene: 6. CDR3 sequence reads: CASRSGTSVETQYF. CDR3 DNA sequence: TGTGCCAGTAGATCCGGGACTAGCGTGGAGACCCAGTACTTC.

Many counts were recorded for this clone. The chain carries TRBV15 and TRBJ2-7, with D possibly matching TRBD2 (6 bases). Germline V gives CDR1 LNHNV, CDR2 YYDKDF (reference sequence). V was pared by 1 base and J by 5 bases, with 18 bases between. CDR3 size: 16 residues. The CDR3 sequence is CATSRVVFREVDEQYF. Here the CDR3 DNA reads TGTGCCACCAGCAGAGTTGTGTTCAGGGAGGTAGACGAGCAGTACTTC.

At least ten counts were recorded for this clone. The chain joins TRBV28 to TRBJ2-1; 14 bases line up with TRBD2. Germline-derived CDR1 and CDR2 are MDHEN and SYDVKM. There are 15 residues in the CDR3. With 4 bases clipped from V and 9 bases from J, the junction kept 5 bases outside the gene matches. CDR3 sequence reads: CASSSGLAGVSEQFF. The CDR3, as DNA: TGTGCCAGCAGTTCGGGACTAGCGGGAGTGAGTGAGCAGTTCTTC. The full variable domain, its missing parts supplied by reference TRBV28 and TRBJ2-1, is DVKVTQSSRYLVKRTGEKVFLECVQDMDHENMFWYRQDPGLGLRLIYFSYDVKMKEKGDIPEGYSVSREKKERFSLILESASTNQTSMYLCASSSGLAGVSEQFFGPGTRLTVL.

This clone was detected ten times or more. The CDR3 region is CASSRGDGSNQPQHF. Here the CDR3 DNA reads TGTGCCAGCAGCCGCGGGGACGGGAGCAATCAGCCCCAGCATTTT. This sequence joins TRBV7-9 and TRBJ1-5, with a possible D match to TRBD1 (5 bases). Germline-derived CDR1 and CDR2 are SEHNR and FQNEAQ (reference sequence). V dropped 5 bases and J dropped 1 base, with 12 bases sitting between them. The CDR3 extends over 15 amino acids.

This clone occurred many times. The chain carries TRBV5-4 and TRBJ1-4; the D gene is possibly TRBD1 (5 bases). Trimming shortened V by 2 bases and J by 11 bases, and 22 bases separated the two germline ends. Germline CDR1 reads SGHNT; CDR2 reads YYREEE (reference sequence). This CDR3 has 16 amino acids. The chain's CDR3 is CASSFPGSDGGGKLFF. As DNA, the CDR3 is TGTGCCAGCAGCTTCCCCGGGAGCGACGGTGGGGGTAAACTGTTTTTT.

This clone was picked up many times. V gene TRBV28 combines with J gene TRBJ1-1; D is unclear. V dropped 9 bases and J dropped 1 base, with 6 bases sitting between them. CDR1 MDHEN and CDR2 SYDVKM come from the germline V gene. The CDR3 spans 11 residues. CDR3 protein: CASWRNTEAFF. CDR3 nucleotide sequence: TGTGCCAGTTGGAGGAACACTGAAGCTTTCTTT.

This clone was picked up many times. The chain couples TRBV9 to TRBJ2-7; 9 nucleotides align to TRBD1. The CDR3 extends over 16 amino acids. Germline CDR1 is SGDLS and CDR2 is YYNGEE. Trimming at V came to 3 bases and at J to 0 bases, leaving 7 bases not matched to a gene. The CDR3 DNA sequence: TGTGCCAGCAGCGCAGGACAGGGGATTATCTCCTACGAGCAGTACTTC. Translation: CASSAGQGIISYEQYF. The whole variable domain, filled in from reference TRBV9 and TRBJ2-7, reads DSGVTQTPKHLITATGQRVTLRCSPRSGDLSVYWYQQSLDQGLQFLIQYYNGEERAKGNILERFSAQQFPDLHSELNLSSLELGDSALYFCASSAGQGIISYEQYFGPGTRLTVT.

This clone was seen repeatedly, ten times or more. The chain links TRBV28 to TRBJ2-7, with 8 bases identical to TRBD2. Germline CDR1 is MDHEN and CDR2 is SYDVKM. This CDR3 is 15 amino acids long. With V trimmed by 7 bases and J by 2 bases, 10 bases remained unmatched. The CDR3, as DNA: TGTGCCAGCATAAAGGGAGCGGGAGATACCTACGAGCAGTACTTC. Its translation is CASIKGAGDTYEQYF.

This clone was seen repeatedly, ten times or more. The CDR3 sequence is CASSSSSAETQYF. The CDR3 coding sequence is TGCGCCAGCAGCTCTAGCTCCGCAGAGACCCAGTACTTC. V usage is TRBV5-1 and J usage is TRBJ2-5; maybe TRBD2 (5 bases). CDR3 length: 13 residues. CDR1 is SGHRS, CDR2 YFSETQ, per germline. V was clipped by 3 bases and J by 4 bases, with 10 bases between them.

Of note for this clone: A much larger clone lies one base from this, so it may be a read error. V usage is TRBV19 and J usage is TRBJ1-5; perhaps TRBD1 as D (6 bases). The CDR3 sequence is 16 residues long. With 4 bases removed from V and 2 bases from J, the gap between germline ends came to 15 bases. Germline V gives CDR1 LNHDA, CDR2 SQIVND (reference sequence). The CDR3 sequence is CASSTVTGHCNQPQHF. DNA of the CDR3: TGTGCCAGTAGTACCGTGACAGGTCACTGCAATCAGCCCCAGCATTTT.

This clone was recorded at least ten times. Here the CDR3 DNA reads TGTGCCAGCAGTGACGGCAGGTCAATTCAGCCCCAGCATTTT. Amino acid sequence: CASSDGRSIQPQHF. This sequence joins TRBV6-1 and TRBJ1-5; D is undetermined. This CDR3 is 14 amino acids long. Trimming shortened V by 3 bases and J by 6 bases, and 12 bases separated the two germline ends. CDR1 is MNHNS, CDR2 SASEGT, per germline.

This clone was detected many times. The chain combines TRBV18 with TRBJ2-7, with a tentative D call TRBD2 (6 bases). This CDR3 has 15 amino acids. V lost 3 bases, J lost 3 bases, and 15 bases lay in between. The germline V gene encodes CDR1 KGHSH and CDR2 LQKENI. The CDR3 DNA sequence: TGTGCCAGCTCACCGCGCGCTAAGGGAGGCTACGAGCAGTACTTC. This sequence encodes CASSPRAKGGYEQYF.

In its sample, this clone was seen many times. The chain employs TRBV30 and TRBJ2-2, with TRBD2 matching 11 bases. Trimming cost V 2 bases and J 0 bases; bases outside gene matches: 8. The CDR3 is 18 residues long. Looked up from germline, CDR1 is GTSNPN and CDR2 is SVGIG (reference sequence). The chain's CDR3 is CAWSLLNSGRANTGELFF. CDR3 nucleotide sequence: TGTGCCTGGAGTCTCCTTAATAGCGGGAGGGCGAACACCGGGGAGCTGTTTTTT.

This clone occurred many times. The genes are TRBV6-5 and TRBJ1-1; possibly TRBD1 for D (5 bases). Trimming cost V 0 bases and J 2 bases, with 13 bases left between them. The germline gives CDR1 MNHEY, CDR2 SVGAGI. The CDR3 runs to 16 residues. Here the CDR3 DNA reads TGTGCCAGCAGTTACTCGATGGGCAGGGTTAACACTGAAGCTTTCTTT. This translates into CASSYSMGRVNTEAFF.

This clone was counted at least ten times. The chain recombines TRBV7-8 with TRBJ1-2, with unresolved D. Trimming left V 1 base short and J 3 bases short, with 6 bases between. CDR1 is SGHVS, CDR2 FQNEAQ, per germline. The CDR3 contains 13 residues. The chain's CDR3 is CASSLGLHYGYTF. The CDR3 DNA sequence: TGTGCCAGCAGCTTAGGACTCCACTATGGCTACACCTTC.

Points on this clone: Possible read error: a much larger clone is one base away. Other DNA variants within this sample encode the same CDR3. The chain combines TRBV5-1 with TRBJ2-2; D possibly corresponds to TRBD1 (6 bases). Germline CDR1 is SGHRS and CDR2 is YFSETQ. The CDR3 runs 15 residues. CDR3 sequence (DNA): TGCGCCAGCAGCTTAAGGACAGACTACACCGGGGAGCTGTTCTTT. This codes for CASSLRTDYTGELFF.

This clone was counted many times. This chain links TRBV9 with TRBJ1-2; 7 bases are a match to TRBD1. The J segment lost 8 bases and the V segment lost 0 bases, leaving 7 bases of the junction unmatched. Germline V CDR1 and CDR2: SGDLS, YYNGEE. This CDR3 is 14 amino acids long. CDR3: CASSVETGPGGYTF. The CDR3 nucleotides read TGTGCCAGCAGCGTAGAGACAGGGCCTGGGGGCTACACCTTC.